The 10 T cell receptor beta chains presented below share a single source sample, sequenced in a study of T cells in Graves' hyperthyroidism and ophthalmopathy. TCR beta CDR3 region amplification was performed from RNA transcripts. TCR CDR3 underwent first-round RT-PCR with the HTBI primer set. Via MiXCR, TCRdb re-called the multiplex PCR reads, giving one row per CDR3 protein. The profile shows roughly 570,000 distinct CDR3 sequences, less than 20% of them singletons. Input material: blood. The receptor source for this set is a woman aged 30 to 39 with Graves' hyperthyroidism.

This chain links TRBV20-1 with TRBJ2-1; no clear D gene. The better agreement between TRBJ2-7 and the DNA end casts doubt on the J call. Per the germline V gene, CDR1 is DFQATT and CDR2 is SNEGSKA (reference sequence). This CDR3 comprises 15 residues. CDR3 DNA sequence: TGCAGTGCTAGAGCCGGGTTAAGCTCCCACAATGAGCAGTACTTC. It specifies CSARAGLSSHNEQYF.

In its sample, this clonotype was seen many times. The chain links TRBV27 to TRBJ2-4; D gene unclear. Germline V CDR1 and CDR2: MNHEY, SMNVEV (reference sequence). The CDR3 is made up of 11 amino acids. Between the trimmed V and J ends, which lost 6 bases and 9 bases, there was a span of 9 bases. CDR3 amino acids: CASSNYGIQYF. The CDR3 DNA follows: TGTGCCAGCAGCAACTATGGCATTCAGTACTTC.

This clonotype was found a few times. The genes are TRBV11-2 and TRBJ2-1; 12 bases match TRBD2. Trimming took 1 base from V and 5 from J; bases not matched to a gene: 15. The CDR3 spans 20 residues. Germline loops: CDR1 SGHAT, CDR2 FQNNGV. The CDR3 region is CASSLVWTSGVWAGNNEQFF. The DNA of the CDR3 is TGTGCCAGCAGCTTAGTATGGACTAGCGGGGTGTGGGCGGGGAACAATGAGCAGTTCTTC.

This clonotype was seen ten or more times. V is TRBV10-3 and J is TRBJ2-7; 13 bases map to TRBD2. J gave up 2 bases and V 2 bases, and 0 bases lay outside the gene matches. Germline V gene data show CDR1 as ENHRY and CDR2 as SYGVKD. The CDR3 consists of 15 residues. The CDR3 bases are TGTGCCATCAGTGAGACTAGCGGGGGGGCCTACGAGCAGTACTTC. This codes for CAISETSGGAYEQYF.

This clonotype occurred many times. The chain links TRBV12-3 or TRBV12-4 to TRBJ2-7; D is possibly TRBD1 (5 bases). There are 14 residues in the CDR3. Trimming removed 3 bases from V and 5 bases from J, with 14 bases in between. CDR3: CASSLGQGGHEQYF. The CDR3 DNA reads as TGTGCCAGCAGTTTGGGGCAGGGCGGACACGAGCAGTACTTC.

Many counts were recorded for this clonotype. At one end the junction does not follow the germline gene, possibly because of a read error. The CDR3 here is CASSLRLSGNPEAFF. In DNA, the CDR3 is TGTGCCAGCAGCTTAAGGCTCAGTGGGAACCCTGAAGCTTTCTTT. The chain is built from TRBV11-2 and TRBJ1-1, with D uncertain. The CDR3 has 15 residues. In germline, CDR1 is SGHAT, CDR2 FQNNGV.

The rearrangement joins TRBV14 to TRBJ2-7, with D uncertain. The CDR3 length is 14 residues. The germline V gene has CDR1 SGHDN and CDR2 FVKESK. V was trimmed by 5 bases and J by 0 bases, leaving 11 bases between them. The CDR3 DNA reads TGTGCCAGCAGCGAAGGGCTAGTCTCCTACGAGCAGTACTTC. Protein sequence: CASSEGLVSYEQYF.

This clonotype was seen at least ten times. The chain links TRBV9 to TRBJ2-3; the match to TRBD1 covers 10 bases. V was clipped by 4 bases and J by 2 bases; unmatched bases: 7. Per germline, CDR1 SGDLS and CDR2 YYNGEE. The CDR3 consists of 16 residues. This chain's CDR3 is CASSPGTGDSTDTQYF. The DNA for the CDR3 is TGTGCCAGCAGCCCGGGGACAGGGGATTCCACAGATACGCAGTATTTT.

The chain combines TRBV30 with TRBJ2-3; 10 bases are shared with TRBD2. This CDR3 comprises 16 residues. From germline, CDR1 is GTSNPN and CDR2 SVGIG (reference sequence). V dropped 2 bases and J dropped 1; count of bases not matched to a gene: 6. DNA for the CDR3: TGTGCCTGGAGTCAAGCGGGAGGGCCCGGCACAGATACGCAGTATTTT. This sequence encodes CAWSQAGGPGTDTQYF.

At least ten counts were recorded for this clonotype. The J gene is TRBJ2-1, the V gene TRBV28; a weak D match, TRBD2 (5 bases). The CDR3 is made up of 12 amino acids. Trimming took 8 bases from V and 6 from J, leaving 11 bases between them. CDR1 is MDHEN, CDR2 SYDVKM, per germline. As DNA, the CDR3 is TGTGCCAGCCGCCGGGGAATCAATGAGCAGTTCTTC. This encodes CASRRGINEQFF.